These 32 T cell receptor beta chains were all obtained from the same sample, sequenced in a study of B cell selection in AIRE deficiency. The regulatory T cell sort gate was CD4+CD25hiCD127low/negative. Method: immunoSEQ multiplex PCR; TCRdb's copy keeps in-frame clones and lacks some. The data show approximately 14,000 clones, with 85% to 95% seen just once and approximately 0.99% held by the top ten. The sequencing input was Tregs sorted from PBMCs. The receptor source for this set is a human donor with AIRE deficiency.

The chain joins TRBV5-4 to TRBJ2-7; 10 bases are a match to TRBD2. This CDR3 has 15 residues. Trimming took 3 bases from V and 2 from J; bases not matched to a gene: 5. The germline CDR1 and CDR2 sequences are SGHNT and YYREEE (reference sequence). For the CDR3, the DNA is TGTGCCAGCAGCTACCGGACTAGCGGAACCTACGAGCAGTACTTC. Translating gives CASSYRTSGTYEQYF. The full variable domain, in which reference TRBV5-4 and TRBJ2-7 provide the parts outside the CDR3, is ETGVTQSPTHLIKTRGQQVTLRCSSQSGHNTVSWYQQALGQGPQFIFQYYREEENGRGNFPPRFSGLQFPNYSSELNVNALELDDSALYLCASSYRTSGTYEQYFGPGTRLTVT.

The chain employs TRBV10-3 and TRBJ2-5, with TRBD2 identical over 10 bases. Germline V lookup: CDR1 ENHRY, CDR2 SYGVKD. After removal of 4 bases from V and 5 bases from J, the junction contained 10 bases not matched to a gene. The CDR3 contains 16 residues. The CDR3 nucleotides read TGTGCCATCAGTGGGGATAGCGGGAGGCTAGCTGAGACCCAGTACTTC. It specifies CAISGDSGRLAETQYF.

The CDR3: CASSYSSGGSYEQYF. DNA for the CDR3: TGTGCCAGCAGTTACTCGTCAGGGGGATCCTACGAGCAGTACTTC. This chain links TRBV6-5 with TRBJ2-7; 7 positions match TRBD1. Looked up from germline, CDR1 is MNHEY and CDR2 is SVGAGI. The CDR3 runs 15 residues. Trimming at V came to 0 bases and at J to 1 base, leaving 3 bases not matched to a gene.

V usage is TRBV27 and J usage is TRBJ2-7; a weak D match, TRBD1 (6 bases). The CDR3 is 15 amino acids. V lost 3 bases, J lost 2 bases, and 14 bases lay in between. Germline V gene lookup returns CDR1 MNHEY and CDR2 SMNVEV (reference sequence). CDR3 sequence: CASSFLRQAPYEQYF. CDR3 nucleotide sequence: TGTGCCAGCAGTTTCCTCAGACAGGCCCCCTACGAGCAGTACTTC.

V is TRBV30 and J is TRBJ1-5; TRBD1 aligns across 10 bases. Germline V gene data show CDR1 as GTSNPN and CDR2 as SVGIG (reference sequence). This CDR3 comprises 13 residues. J was trimmed by 7 bases and V by 1 base; bases with no gene match: 1. CDR3 sequence reads: CAWSGQGAQPQHF. For the CDR3, the DNA is TGTGCCTGGAGTGGACAGGGGGCCCAGCCCCAGCATTTT.

Only a few counts were recorded for this clone. The V call is TRBV28, the J call TRBJ1-2; D not resolved. With 3 bases removed from V and 5 bases from J, the gap between germline ends came to 13 bases. Germline CDR1 is MDHEN and CDR2 is SYDVKM. CDR3 length: 14 amino acids. The CDR3 DNA follows: TGTGCCAGCAGTTTGAGTGCAGCGCCTTATGGCTACACCTTC. As protein: CASSLSAAPYGYTF.

This rearrangement joins TRBV15 to TRBJ2-7, with TRBD1 identical over 7 bases. CDR3 length: 16 amino acids. Germline-derived CDR1 and CDR2 are LNHNV and YYDKDF (reference sequence). The V gene end was trimmed by 4 bases and the J gene end by 3 bases; junction bases not matched to a gene: 12. CDR3: CATSIIAGGAIYEQYF. As DNA, the CDR3 is TGTGCCACCAGCATAATTGCAGGGGGTGCTATCTACGAGCAGTACTTC.

The chain combines TRBV5-5 with TRBJ2-7; possible D gene TRBD2, 8 bases. In germline, CDR1 is SGHKS, CDR2 YYEKEE (reference sequence). Trimming left V 4 bases short and J 4 bases short, with 21 bases between. CDR3 size: 16 residues. CDR3 amino acids: CASSAGGSGQFYEQYF. The CDR3 DNA is TGTGCCAGCAGCGCGGGGGGTTCGGGACAGTTTTACGAGCAGTACTTC.

The chain links TRBV7-9 to TRBJ2-1; 11 nucleotides agree with TRBD2. V lost 5 bases and J lost 4; bases outside the gene matches: 7. The germline V gene encodes CDR1 SEHNR and CDR2 FQNEAQ (reference sequence). There are 16 residues in the CDR3. The CDR3 region is CASSPPGLAGYNEQFF. The CDR3 coding sequence is TGTGCCAGCAGCCCCCCCGGACTAGCGGGTTACAATGAGCAGTTCTTC.

This chain links TRBV5-1 with TRBJ2-1; possible D gene TRBD1, 6 bases. The germline gives CDR1 SGHRS, CDR2 YFSETQ. Between the trimmed V and J ends, which lost 0 bases and 9 bases, there was a span of 13 bases. The CDR3 runs to 14 residues. CDR3 protein: CASSLEVVGGEQFF. Written as DNA, the CDR3 is TGCGCCAGCAGCTTGGAGGTAGTAGGGGGTGAGCAGTTCTTC.

The CDR3 here is CASSSPGSIIKQYF. The CDR3 DNA reads as TGTGCCAGCAGTTCCCCTGGGAGTATTATAAAGCAGTACTTC. The chain employs TRBV27 and TRBJ2-7, with D possibly being TRBD2 (5 bases). Germline V lookup: CDR1 MNHEY, CDR2 SMNVEV (reference sequence). With 4 bases removed from V and 8 bases from J, the gap between germline ends came to 18 bases. The CDR3 contains 14 residues.

This clone showed up just once. The V and J genes are TRBV5-1 and TRBJ2-1, with D perhaps matching TRBD2 (6 bases). The CDR3 length is 15 residues. Germline V gives CDR1 SGHRS, CDR2 YFSETQ. The germline V and J ends were trimmed by 4 bases and 5 bases, with 16 bases remaining between them. The CDR3 loop reads CASSLRRGLHNEQFF. CDR3 DNA: TGCGCCAGCAGCCTGCGACGGGGACTGCACAATGAGCAGTTCTTC.

This rearrangement joins TRBV14 to TRBJ1-1; 8 bases agree with TRBD1. Germline loops: CDR1 SGHDN, CDR2 FVKESK. CDR3 length: 14 residues. V was clipped by 4 bases and J by 4 bases; unmatched bases: 5. CDR3 loop: CASSPHGQGTEAFF. CDR3 sequence (DNA): TGTGCCAGCAGCCCACATGGACAGGGCACTGAAGCTTTCTTT.

The rearrangement joins TRBV7-8 to TRBJ2-7; TRBD1 might be the D (6 bases). Germline CDR1 SGHVS, CDR2 FQNEAQ. The CDR3 length is 15 residues. V dropped 5 bases and J dropped 3 bases, with 17 bases sitting between them. CDR3 in DNA: TGTGCCAGCAGCCTAGAGACTCGGGACATCTACGAGCAGTACTTC. Translation: CASSLETRDIYEQYF.

On this clone: Lacking the conserved final phenylalanine or tryptophan, this CDR3 likely reflects a read error. No DNA is shown, since the ends of the CDR3 on it are uncertain; the CDR3 is the one TCRdb lists. The chain joins TRBV11-3 to TRBJ2-3; TRBD1, the table's D call, lacks a check against the DNA. The germline CDR1 and CDR2 sequences are SGHNT and YENEEA. Ends included, the CDR3 has 10 residues. The CDR3 protein is CASSLGRDRS.

This clone appeared once. This sequence joins TRBV7-3 and TRBJ2-1; 8 bases match TRBD2. Germline V gene data show CDR1 as SGHTA and CDR2 as FQGTGA. This CDR3 comprises 14 residues. The V and J ends lost 4 bases and 2 bases, in that order; junction bases with no gene match: 1. The CDR3 loop is CASSSGLAYNEQFF. The CDR3 DNA reads as TGTGCCAGCAGCTCGGGACTAGCCTACAATGAGCAGTTCTTC. The full variable domain, with the rest looked up from reference TRBV7-3 and TRBJ2-1, is GAGVSQTPSNKVTEKGKYVELRCDPISGHTALYWYRQSLGQGPEFLIYFQGTGAADDSGLPNDRFFAVRPEGSVSTLKIQRTERGDSAVYLCASSSGLAYNEQFFGPGTRLTVL.

This CDR3 reads CASSIRPGPGTPRYEQYF. CDR3 DNA sequence: TGTGCCAGCAGCATTAGGCCGGGCCCGGGGACCCCTCGGTACGAGCAGTACTTC. The V gene is TRBV11-3, the J gene TRBJ2-5; perhaps D is TRBD1 or TRBD2 (5 bases each). The DNA end lines up better with TRBJ2-7; the J call may be wrong. CDR1 and CDR2 from the germline V gene are SGHNT and YENEEA. This CDR3 region has 18 residues.

The V and J genes are TRBV7-2 and TRBJ2-1, with D possibly TRBD2 on 5 matching bases. The germline CDR1 and CDR2 sequences are SGHTA and FQGNSA. V gave up 1 base and J gave up 7 bases, with 14 bases separating them. CDR3 length: 15 residues. DNA of the CDR3: TGTGCCAGCAGCTTAGAGTACTCAAGAGGGAATGAGCAGTTCTTC. Translating it yields CASSLEYSRGNEQFF.

V and J are TRBV5-1 and TRBJ2-5; D is perhaps TRBD1 or TRBD2 (5 bases each). Germline CDR1 is SGHRS and CDR2 is YFSETQ. This CDR3 contains 14 residues. V shed 3 bases and J shed 0 bases, with 9 bases lying between them. CDR3 in amino acids: CASSSGTDQETQYF. CDR3 in DNA: TGCGCCAGCAGCTCTGGGACGGACCAAGAGACCCAGTACTTC.

The V call is TRBV6-6, the J call TRBJ2-3; tentative D call: TRBD2 (6 bases). The CDR3 is made up of 15 amino acids. V shed 7 bases and J shed 1 base, with 15 bases lying between them. From germline, CDR1 is MNHNY and CDR2 SVGAGI (reference sequence). The CDR3 loop is CASTTAGIRTDTQYF. CDR3 DNA sequence: TGTGCCAGCACAACGGCGGGAATTCGCACAGATACGCAGTATTTT.

This chain connects TRBV7-2 to TRBJ1-2, with a possible D match to TRBD1 (6 bases). The CDR3 is 18 amino acids. Germline V gene sequence: CDR1 SGHTA, CDR2 FQGNSA. V lost 4 bases and J lost 2, with 23 bases in between. The CDR3 DNA reads TGTGCCAGCAGCTCCTACCCACCCTGGCAGGGGAGGAACTATGGCTACACCTTC. As protein: CASSSYPPWQGRNYGYTF.

In its sample, this clone was seen a few times. This rearrangement joins TRBV6-5 to TRBJ1-3; D is unclear. The CDR3 consists of 14 residues. Per germline, CDR1 MNHEY and CDR2 SVGAGI. V was trimmed by 6 bases and J by 2 bases, leaving 11 bases between them. In DNA form, the CDR3 reads TGTGCCAGCAGCTTGAGACGAGCTGGAAACACCATATATTTT. The encoded protein is CASSLRRAGNTIYF.

The V and J genes are TRBV19 and TRBJ1-5; D is undetermined. Germline loops: CDR1 LNHDA, CDR2 SQIVND (reference sequence). With 6 bases removed from V and 10 bases from J, the gap between germline ends came to 13 bases. The CDR3 runs to 12 residues. The CDR3 loop reads CASRTLGIPQHF. The CDR3, as DNA: TGTGCCAGTAGGACCCTCGGGATACCCCAGCATTTT.

CDR3 nucleotides: TGTGCCAGCAGTGACCCGCCCCCCCCGGCAGATACGCAGTATTTT. Translating gives CASSDPPPPADTQYF. The rearrangement joins TRBV2 to TRBJ2-3; D call uncertain. V was trimmed by 3 bases and J by 4 bases, leaving 14 bases between them. Germline CDR1 is SNHLY and CDR2 is FYNNEI. The CDR3 runs to 15 residues. Filled out from reference TRBV2 and TRBJ2-3, the complete variable domain reads EPEVTQTPSHQVTQMGQEVILRCVPISNHLYFYWYRQILGQKVEFLVSFYNNEISEKSEIFDDQFSVERPDGSNFTLKIRSTKLEDSAMYFCASSDPPPPADTQYFGPGTRLTVL.

The CDR3 coding sequence is TGTGCCAGCAGTACCCTGGGGGGGCCCTCGAATGAGCAGTTCTTC. It translates to CASSTLGGPSNEQFF. The chain couples TRBV6-5 to TRBJ2-1; weak D call: TRBD2 (7 bases). Germline CDR1 reads MNHEY; CDR2 reads SVGAGI. V was shortened by 5 bases and J by 7 bases, with 18 bases between the two germline ends. The CDR3 sequence is 15 residues long.

This chain uses TRBV7-2 with TRBJ2-6, with D unclear. This CDR3 is built from 17 residues. CDR1 is SGHTA and CDR2 is FQGNSA in the germline V gene. V was cut by 3 bases and J by 1 base, with 13 bases left in between. In DNA form, the CDR3 reads TGTGCCAGCAGCTTCCAGCCCTGGGTTTCTGGGGCCAACGTCCTGACTTTC. Translation gives CASSFQPWVSGANVLTF.

This rearrangement joins TRBV19 to TRBJ2-1, with 7 bases that match TRBD1. CDR3 length: 15 residues. V dropped 3 bases and J dropped 4; count of bases not matched to a gene: 6. Germline V gives CDR1 LNHDA, CDR2 SQIVND (reference sequence). The CDR3 nucleotides read TGTGCCAGTAGTATCCAGGGGGTCCTGTACAATGAGCAGTTCTTC. Protein product: CASSIQGVLYNEQFF.

V is TRBV7-9 and J is TRBJ1-2, with 10 positions matching TRBD1. The J segment lost 6 bases and the V segment lost 5 bases, leaving 3 bases of the junction unmatched. Germline V gene lookup returns CDR1 SEHNR and CDR2 FQNEAQ (reference sequence). The CDR3 extends over 13 amino acids. DNA of the CDR3: TGTGCCAGCAGCACCGGGACAGGGGATGGCTACACCTTC. It encodes CASSTGTGDGYTF. Based on the CDR3 plus reference TRBV7-9 and TRBJ1-2, the full variable domain is DTGVSQNPRHKITKRGQNVTFRCDPISEHNRLYWYRQTLGQGPEFLTYFQNEAQLEKSRLLSDRFSAERPKGSFSTLEIQRTEQGDSAMYLCASSTGTGDGYTFGSGTRLTVV.

V gene TRBV5-1 combines with J gene TRBJ1-5; D ambiguous. Germline V CDR1 and CDR2: SGHRS, YFSETQ. Trimming shortened V by 0 bases and J by 2 bases, and 15 bases separated the two germline ends. The CDR3 sequence is 17 residues long. This CDR3 is CASSLGVGGPGNQPQHF. Written as DNA, the CDR3 is TGCGCCAGCAGCTTGGGTGTCGGAGGGCCCGGCAATCAGCCCCAGCATTTT.

This chain joins TRBV5-6 and TRBJ2-2; no reliable D call. CDR3 length equals 14 residues. Germline values: CDR1 SGHDT, CDR2 YYEEEE. Trimming shortened V by 0 bases and J by 7 bases, and 10 bases separated the two germline ends. The CDR3 bases are TGTGCCAGCAGCTTGGAAGACGGAGTCGGGGAGCTGTTTTTT. Residues: CASSLEDGVGELFF.

This rearrangement joins TRBV28 to TRBJ1-3, with TRBD1 matching 7 bases. The length of the CDR3 is 13 residues. CDR1 and CDR2 from the germline V gene are MDHEN and SYDVKM. V was clipped by 7 bases and J by 4 bases; unmatched bases: 4. The CDR3 DNA follows: TGTGCCAGCAAAGCGACAGGGGGAAACACCATATATTTT. It is translated as CASKATGGNTIYF.

The CDR3 DNA reads TGTGCCAGCAGGTCAGCTTTCTATGGCTACACCTTC. It yields the protein CASRSAFYGYTF. V usage is TRBV28 and J usage is TRBJ1-2; no clear D. Trimming pared 6 bases from V and 4 bases from J, leaving 9 bases between. The CDR3 contains 12 residues. CDR1 and CDR2 (germline): MDHEN, SYDVKM.